This TCR beta chain originates from a study of early T cells in non-severe SARS-CoV-2 infection. The V segment lost 6 bases and the J segment 7 bases; nucleotides outside the gene matches: 8. Germline assignment: CDR1 SGHDT and CDR2 YYEEEE. The CDR3 has 14 residues. This clonotype appeared a few times. TCRdb fed the 5' RACE reads into MiXCR, producing one record per CDR3 protein. The table records some 57,000 distinct CDR3 sequences, roughly 8.7% of them present only once. Specimen: whole blood, collected at baseline. The V gene is TRBV5-6, the J gene TRBJ1-3, with 9 bases identical to TRBD1. This TCR was recovered from an adult who was a healthcare worker with PCR-confirmed SARS-CoV-2 infection or an uninfected control (not recorded which). CDR3 residues: CASTPGQGMNTIYF. CDR3 coding DNA: TGTGCCAGCACCCCGGGACAGGGAATGAACACCATATATTTT. Variable domain in full (rest from reference TRBV5-6 and TRBJ1-3): DAGVTQSPTHLIKTRGQQVTLRCSPKSGHDTVSWYQQALGQGPQFIFQYYEEEERQRGNFPDRFSGHQFPNYSSELNVNALLLGDSALYLCASTPGQGMNTIYFGEGSWLTVV.